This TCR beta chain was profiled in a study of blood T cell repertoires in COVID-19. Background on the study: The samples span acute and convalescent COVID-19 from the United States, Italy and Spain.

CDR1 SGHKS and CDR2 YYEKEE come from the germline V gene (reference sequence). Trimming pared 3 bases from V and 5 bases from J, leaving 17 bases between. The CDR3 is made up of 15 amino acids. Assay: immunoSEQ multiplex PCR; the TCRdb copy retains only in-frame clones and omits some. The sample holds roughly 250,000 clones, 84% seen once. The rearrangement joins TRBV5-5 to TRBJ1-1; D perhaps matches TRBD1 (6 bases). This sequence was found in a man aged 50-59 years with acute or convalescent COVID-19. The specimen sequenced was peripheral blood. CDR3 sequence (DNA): TGTGCCAGCAGCTCACAGGGATTGTCGACGACTGAAGCTTTCTTT. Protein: CASSSQGLSTTEAFF. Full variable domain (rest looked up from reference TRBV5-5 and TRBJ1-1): DAGVTQSPTHLIKTRGQQVTLRCSPISGHKSVSWYQQVLGQGPQFIFQYYEKEERGRGNFPDRFSARQFPNYSSELNVNALLLGDSALYLCASSSQGLSTTEAFFGQGTRLTVV.